The rows below give T cell receptor beta chains drawn from one sample of a study of blood T cell repertoires in COVID-19. TCRdb keeps only in-frame clones here, not all; method: immunoSEQ multiplex PCR. Of approximately 450,000 clones listed, around 89% were seen once; the top ten hold 1% to 1.3%. Specimen: PBMCs or T cells enriched from blood (not recorded which). The source of these receptors is a man younger than 45 who had recovered from COVID-19. Both conserved end residues are part of each CDR3. A D gene is named only where the DNA matches it firmly. Clone size is shown for a subset of rows, as once, few, many or a class of expanded clone.

j_call,d_call,clone_size,v_call,cdr3_aa,cdr3_nt
TRBJ2-4,NA,NA,TRBV10-3,CAISESGEFGYF,TGTGCCATCAGTGAGTCGGGCGAGTTTGGGTACTTC
TRBJ2-7,NA,NA,TRBV28,CATAEAPYEQYF,TGTGCCACCGCGGAAGCACCCTACGAGCAGTACTTC
TRBJ2-3,NA,once,TRBV18,CASSPLEGSTDTQYF,TGTGCCAGCTCACCCCTGGAGGGCAGCACAGATACGCAGTATTTT
TRBJ1-1,TRBD1,NA,TRBV29-1,CSVEEDRVGAFF,TGCAGCGTTGAAGAGGACAGGGTGGGAGCTTTCTTT
TRBJ1-1,NA,NA,TRBV5-5,CASCLGQTNTEAFF,TGTGCCAGCTGCTTGGGACAAACGAACACTGAAGCTTTCTTT
TRBJ2-6,NA,NA,TRBV3-1/TRBV3-2,CASTPRGGGANVLTF,TGTGCCAGCACCCCGCGAGGGGGTGGGGCCAACGTCCTGACTTTC
TRBJ2-7,TRBD1,NA,TRBV2,CASSGLGQGANEQYF,TGTGCCAGCAGTGGGTTGGGACAGGGGGCCAACGAGCAGTACTTC
TRBJ1-4,TRBD1,NA,TRBV6-2/TRBV6-3,CASSGGQQTLNEKLFF,TGTGCCAGCAGTGGGGGACAGCAAACATTAAATGAAAAACTGTTTTTT
TRBJ2-2,TRBD1,NA,TRBV18,CASSPQGQGATGELFF,TGTGCCAGCTCACCACAGGGACAGGGAGCCACCGGGGAGCTGTTTTTT
TRBJ1-5,NA,NA,TRBV27,CASSFDGSRPQHF,TGCGCCAGCAGTTTCGACGGGAGTCGGCCCCAGCATTTT
TRBJ2-2,TRBD2,NA,TRBV7-9,CASSLLIAGEDGELFF,TGTGCCAGCAGCTTACTGATAGCGGGAGAAGACGGGGAGCTGTTTTTT
TRBJ2-6,NA,once,TRBV29-1,CSVDVGTYSGANVLTF,TGCAGCGTTGATGTAGGGACTTACTCTGGGGCCAACGTCCTGACTTTC
TRBJ2-3,NA,NA,TRBV5-4,CASSPGRGAGRDTQYF,TGTGCCAGCAGCCCTGGGAGGGGGGCTGGGAGAGATACGCAGTATTTT
TRBJ2-1,TRBD1,once,TRBV5-8,CASSLAADRVVQFF,TGTGCCAGCAGCTTGGCCGCGGACAGGGTTGTGCAGTTCTTC
TRBJ1-1,NA,NA,TRBV5-1,CASSSVRRDTEAFF,TGCGCCAGCAGCTCGGTCCGGAGGGACACTGAAGCTTTCTTT
TRBJ2-2,NA,NA,TRBV3-1/TRBV3-2,CASSQGHRGTGELFF,TGTGCCAGCAGCCAAGGACACCGAGGGACCGGGGAGCTGTTTTTT
TRBJ2-7,TRBD2,once,TRBV27,CASSLWEGGEQYF,TGTGCCAGCAGTCTTTGGGAGGGCGGCGAGCAGTACTTC
TRBJ1-5,NA,NA,TRBV5-8,CASSSQGRSNQPQHF,TGTGCCAGCAGCTCACAGGGCCGCAGCAATCAGCCCCAGCATTTT